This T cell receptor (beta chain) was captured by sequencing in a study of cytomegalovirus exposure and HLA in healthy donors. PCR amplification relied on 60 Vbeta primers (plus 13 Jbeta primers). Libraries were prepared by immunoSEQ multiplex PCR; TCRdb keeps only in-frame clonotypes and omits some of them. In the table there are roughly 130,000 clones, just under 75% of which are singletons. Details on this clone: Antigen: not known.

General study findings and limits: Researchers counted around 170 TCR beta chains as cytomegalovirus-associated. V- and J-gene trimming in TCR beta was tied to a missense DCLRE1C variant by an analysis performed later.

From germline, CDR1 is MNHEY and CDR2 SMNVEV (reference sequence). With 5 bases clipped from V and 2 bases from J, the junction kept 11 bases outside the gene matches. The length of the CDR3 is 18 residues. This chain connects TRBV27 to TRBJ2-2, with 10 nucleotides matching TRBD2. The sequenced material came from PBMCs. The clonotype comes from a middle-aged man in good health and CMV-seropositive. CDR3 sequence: CASSAGLAISYNTGELFF. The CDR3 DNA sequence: TGTGCCAGCAGTGCGGGACTAGCGATTAGCTATAACACCGGGGAGCTGTTTTTT.